This T cell receptor beta chain derives from a study of patients and donors after allogeneic stem cell transplantation. The CDR3 length is 16 residues. Per the germline V gene, CDR1 is MNHEY and CDR2 is SMNVEV (reference sequence). J gave up 3 bases and V 0 bases, and 7 bases lay outside the gene matches. Via MiXCR, TCRdb re-called the RT-PCR reads, giving one row per CDR3 protein. In the table there are roughly 940,000 distinct CDR3 sequences, approximately 19% of which are singletons. The material sequenced was blood, either unsorted or a sorted T cell fraction (not recorded which). The gene calls are TRBV27 and TRBJ2-7; TRBD2 aligns across 8 bases. The receptor was isolated from a human donor who was either an allogeneic HSCT recipient or a stem cell or donor lymphocyte infusion donor (not recorded which). It is not recorded whose cells these are; they may come from a transplant donor. This chain's CDR3 is CASSLSKGLVSYEQYF. The CDR3 bases are TGTGCCAGCAGTTTATCGAAGGGACTAGTAAGCTACGAGCAGTACTTC.